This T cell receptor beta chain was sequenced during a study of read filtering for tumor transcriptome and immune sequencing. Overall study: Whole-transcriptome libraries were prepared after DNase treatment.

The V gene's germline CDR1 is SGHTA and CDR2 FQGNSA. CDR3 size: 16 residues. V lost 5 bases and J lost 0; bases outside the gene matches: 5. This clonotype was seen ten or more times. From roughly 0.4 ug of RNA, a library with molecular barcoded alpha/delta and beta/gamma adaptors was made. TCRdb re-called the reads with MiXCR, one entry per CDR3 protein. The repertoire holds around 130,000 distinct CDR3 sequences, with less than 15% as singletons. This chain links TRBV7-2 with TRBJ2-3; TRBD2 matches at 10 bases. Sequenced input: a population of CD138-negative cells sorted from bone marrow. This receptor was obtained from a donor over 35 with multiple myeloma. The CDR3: CASSRGLAASTDTQYF. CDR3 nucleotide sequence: TGTGCCAGCAGCCGCGGACTAGCGGCTAGCACAGATACGCAGTATTTT.